A single sample gave rise to the 27 T cell receptor beta chains below, sequenced in a study of blood T cell repertoires in COVID-19. This table comes from immunoSEQ multiplex PCR, and its TCRdb copy is limited to in-frame clones, with some not included. The table includes 100,000 or so clones, roughly 80% detected once. The sequencing input was peripheral blood. Receptor source: a man aged 55 to 70 with active or convalescent COVID-19.

This chain connects TRBV7-6 to TRBJ2-5; 7 bases are a match to TRBD2. J gave up 5 bases and V 1 base, and 7 bases lay outside the gene matches. The V gene's germline CDR1 is SGHVS and CDR2 FNYEAQ. The CDR3 loop spans 15 amino acids. CDR3 nucleotides: TGTGCCAGCAGCTTAGTGGCGGGAGTCAAGGAGACCCAGTACTTC. Translated: CASSLVAGVKETQYF.

The chain employs TRBV15 and TRBJ1-1, with 7 nucleotides matching TRBD1. The V gene's germline CDR1 is LNHNV and CDR2 YYDKDF (reference sequence). This CDR3 contains 15 residues. The V gene end was trimmed by 0 bases and the J gene end by 1 base; junction bases not matched to a gene: 2. CDR3: CATSRDKGANTEAFF. The CDR3, as DNA: TGTGCCACCAGCAGAGATAAGGGGGCGAACACTGAAGCTTTCTTT.

About this clone: The same CDR3 can be traced to other DNA sequences in this sample. The chain combines TRBV6-5 with TRBJ1-2; TRBD1 matches at 8 bases. The V segment lost 4 bases and the J segment 3 bases; nucleotides outside the gene matches: 1. The CDR3 contains 13 residues. Germline V gene data show CDR1 as MNHEY and CDR2 as SVGAGI. CDR3 sequence (DNA): TGTGCCAGCAGTTTACAGGGGGACTATGGCTACACCTTC. This gives the protein CASSLQGDYGYTF.

V is TRBV28 and J is TRBJ1-2, with D maybe TRBD1 (6 bases). Germline V gene sequence: CDR1 MDHEN, CDR2 SYDVKM. V was clipped by 2 bases and J by 0 bases, with 31 bases between them. The CDR3 extends over 22 amino acids. The CDR3 spells CASSLGASVLGAGDGSNYGYTF. CDR3 coding DNA: TGTGCCAGCAGTTTAGGCGCCTCCGTGTTGGGGGCCGGGGACGGGTCTAACTATGGCTACACCTTC.

This clone was detected only a few times. V and J are TRBV6-1 and TRBJ1-1; D is ambiguous. The V and J ends lost 2 bases and 2 bases respectively, with 12 bases between them. The CDR3 sequence is 15 residues long. CDR1 is MNHNS and CDR2 is SASEGT in the germline V gene. The CDR3 spells CASSESRQINTEAFF. Here the CDR3 DNA reads TGTGCCAGCAGTGAAAGCAGGCAGATAAACACTGAAGCTTTCTTT.

The rearrangement joins TRBV5-5 to TRBJ1-1; possibly TRBD1 for D (5 bases). Trimming removed 0 bases from V and 7 bases from J, with 10 bases in between. The CDR3 has 13 residues. Germline CDR1 SGHKS, CDR2 YYEKEE (reference sequence). CDR3 loop: CASSLGDWGEAFF. CDR3 bases: TGTGCCAGCAGCTTGGGGGACTGGGGTGAAGCTTTCTTT.

CDR3 coding DNA: TGTGCCATCAAACTAGCGGGAGTAGCAGATACGCAGTATTTT. Protein sequence: CAIKLAGVADTQYF. The V and J genes are TRBV10-3 and TRBJ2-3, with 11 bases matching TRBD2. V shed 7 bases, J shed 4 bases, and the junction held 4 bases outside the gene matches. Germline loops: CDR1 ENHRY, CDR2 SYGVKD. The CDR3 spans 14 residues.

This rearrangement joins TRBV5-1 to TRBJ2-3, with a possible D match to TRBD2 (6 bases). V was shortened by 1 base and J by 4 bases, with 10 bases between the two germline ends. Germline CDR1 SGHRS, CDR2 YFSETQ. This CDR3 is built from 14 residues. CDR3 in amino acids: CASSLTGAPDTQYF. The CDR3 DNA reads TGCGCCAGCAGCTTGACGGGAGCCCCAGATACGCAGTATTTT. The whole variable domain, remainder taken from reference TRBV5-1 and TRBJ2-3, is KAGVTQTPRYLIKTRGQQVTLSCSPISGHRSVSWYQQTPGQGLQFLFEYFSETQRNKGNFPGRFSGRQFSNSRSEMNVSTLELGDSALYLCASSLTGAPDTQYFGPGTRLTVL.

In this sample, this clone turned up once. The chain couples TRBV6-1 to TRBJ2-1; D perhaps matches TRBD2 (5 bases). The CDR3 has 16 amino acids. The V gene's germline CDR1 is MNHNS and CDR2 SASEGT. V lost 3 bases, J lost 5 bases, and 17 bases lay in between. The CDR3 protein is CASSDTRHIQDNEQFF. CDR3 coding DNA: TGTGCCAGCAGTGATACTAGACATATACAAGACAATGAGCAGTTCTTC.

The chain employs TRBV30 and TRBJ1-2; maybe TRBD1 (5 bases). CDR1 and CDR2 (germline): GTSNPN, SVGIG (reference sequence). With 2 bases removed from V and 5 bases from J, the gap between germline ends came to 18 bases. This CDR3 has 15 amino acids. For the CDR3, the DNA is TGTGCCTGGAGTCCATTACGGGGGGGTTTATATGGCTACACCTTC. Its protein is CAWSPLRGGLYGYTF.

The V call is TRBV28, the J call TRBJ1-5; 9 nucleotides line up with TRBD1. The V and J ends lost 6 bases and 0 bases, in that order; junction bases with no gene match: 3. Germline loops: CDR1 MDHEN, CDR2 SYDVKM. The CDR3 length is 15 residues. DNA of the CDR3: TGTGCCAGCAGAGGACAGGGGAATAGCAATCAGCCCCAGCATTTT. Amino acid sequence: CASRGQGNSNQPQHF.

V usage is TRBV21-1 and J usage is TRBJ2-3; TRBD1, as called in the table, went unchecked against the DNA. TRBV21-1 is reported as a pseudogene. The length of the CDR3 is 15 residues. In nucleotides, the CDR3 is TGTGCCAGCGCCCCGGGACAGGGAATTGCAGATACGCAGTATTTT. This codes for CASAPGQGIADTQYF.

V gene TRBV9 combines with J gene TRBJ2-2, with D maybe TRBD1 (5 bases). Germline CDR1 reads SGDLS; CDR2 reads YYNGEE. The CDR3 is 15 amino acids. The ends were cut back, 4 bases at V and 5 bases at J, with 15 bases in the middle. In nucleotides, the CDR3 is TGTGCCAGCAGCCCAGGAGACAGTAGGACCGGGGAGCTGTTTTTT. Encoded protein: CASSPGDSRTGELFF. The full variable domain, its missing parts supplied by reference TRBV9 and TRBJ2-2, is DSGVTQTPKHLITATGQRVTLRCSPRSGDLSVYWYQQSLDQGLQFLIQYYNGEERAKGNILERFSAQQFPDLHSELNLSSLELGDSALYFCASSPGDSRTGELFFGEGSRLTVL.

The gene calls are TRBV7-9 and TRBJ1-4; D is possibly TRBD1 (6 bases). V dropped 4 bases and J dropped 8 bases, with 14 bases sitting between them. Germline values: CDR1 SEHNR, CDR2 FQNEAQ (reference sequence). This CDR3 contains 14 residues. The CDR3 spells CASSSGQPREKLFF. The CDR3 nucleotides read TGTGCCAGCAGCTCTGGACAGCCGCGGGAAAAACTGTTTTTT.

The chain links TRBV28 to TRBJ2-4; possible D gene TRBD2, 5 bases. The CDR3 is 15 residues long. V was pared by 4 bases and J by 0 bases, with 10 bases between. Germline CDR1 reads MDHEN; CDR2 reads SYDVKM. CDR3 sequence (DNA): TGTGCCAGCAGTTCTGGACTCTTAGCCAAAAACATTCAGTACTTC. Amino acids: CASSSGLLAKNIQYF.

This clone has more than one count but fewer than ten. The CDR3: CASTSGAADTQYF. In DNA form, the CDR3 reads TGTGCCAGCACCTCGGGAGCGGCGGATACGCAGTATTTT. V and J are TRBV2 and TRBJ2-3; tentative D call: TRBD2 (6 bases). Germline V lookup: CDR1 SNHLY, CDR2 FYNNEI. The CDR3 spans 13 residues. V was clipped by 7 bases and J by 6 bases, with 14 bases between them. Complete variable domain (other parts from reference TRBV2 and TRBJ2-3): EPEVTQTPSHQVTQMGQEVILRCVPISNHLYFYWYRQILGQKVEFLVSFYNNEISEKSEIFDDQFSVERPDGSNFTLKIRSTKLEDSAMYFCASTSGAADTQYFGPGTRLTVL.

This chain uses TRBV5-1 with TRBJ1-1, with D unresolved. CDR3 size: 15 residues. Germline V CDR1 and CDR2: SGHRS, YFSETQ. Trimming took off 0 bases at V and 4 bases at J, with 13 bases between the two ends. In nucleotides, the CDR3 is TGCGCCAGCAGCTTGGCCCCCGGTCAGGTCACTGAAGCTTTCTTT. It codes for CASSLAPGQVTEAFF. Drawing the rest from reference TRBV5-1 and TRBJ1-1, the complete variable domain is KAGVTQTPRYLIKTRGQQVTLSCSPISGHRSVSWYQQTPGQGLQFLFEYFSETQRNKGNFPGRFSGRQFSNSRSEMNVSTLELGDSALYLCASSLAPGQVTEAFFGQGTRLTVV.

On this clone itself: One end of the junction is discordant with germline, which a read error may explain. V is TRBV18 and J is TRBJ2-1; the D is unclear. Germline V CDR1 and CDR2: KGHSH, LQKENI. This CDR3 has 12 residues. The CDR3: CASSPPLNEQFF. In DNA form, the CDR3 reads TGTGCCAGTTCACCACCCTTGAATGAGCAGTTCTTC.

This clone came up once. The genes are TRBV4-1 and TRBJ2-2; 9 nucleotides line up with TRBD1. The trim removed 4 bases at V and 4 bases at J, leaving 4 bases unmatched. The V gene's germline CDR1 is MGHRA and CDR2 YSYEKL. The CDR3 runs 15 residues. In nucleotides, the CDR3 is TGCGCCAGCAGCCCCGACAGGGGGAGCACCGGGGAGCTGTTTTTT. Its translation is CASSPDRGSTGELFF.

This chain joins TRBV7-9 and TRBJ1-4; TRBD1 might be the D (5 bases). The CDR3 is 15 amino acids. V lost 6 bases and J lost 7, with 18 bases in between. Germline CDR1 is SEHNR and CDR2 is FQNEAQ (reference sequence). CDR3 sequence reads: CASSFPGGAGEKLFF. The CDR3 DNA reads as TGTGCCAGCAGTTTTCCAGGCGGGGCCGGTGAAAAACTGTTTTTT. The full variable domain, its missing parts supplied by reference TRBV7-9 and TRBJ1-4, is DTGVSQNPRHKITKRGQNVTFRCDPISEHNRLYWYRQTLGQGPEFLTYFQNEAQLEKSRLLSDRFSAERPKGSFSTLEIQRTEQGDSAMYLCASSFPGGAGEKLFFGSGTQLSVL.

V is TRBV5-4 and J is TRBJ2-1; 12 bases fit TRBD1. The V gene end was trimmed by 0 bases and the J gene end by 4 bases; junction bases not matched to a gene: 5. Per the germline V gene, CDR1 is SGHNT and CDR2 is YYREEE (reference sequence). The CDR3 totals 17 residues. As DNA, the CDR3 is TGTGCCAGCAGCTTGGCGGGGGACAGGGGGCGATACAATGAGCAGTTCTTC. This encodes CASSLAGDRGRYNEQFF.

The chain combines TRBV18 with TRBJ2-2; D possibly corresponds to TRBD2 (5 bases). Germline values: CDR1 KGHSH, CDR2 LQKENI. V was clipped by 3 bases and J by 4 bases, with 9 bases between them. This CDR3 is built from 14 residues. CDR3 region: CASSPLAPTGELFF. DNA for the CDR3: TGTGCCAGCTCACCCTTAGCGCCCACCGGGGAGCTGTTTTTT. The full variable domain, in which reference TRBV18 and TRBJ2-2 provide the parts outside the CDR3, is NAGVMQNPRHLVRRRGQEARLRCSPMKGHSHVYWYRQLPEEGLKFMVYLQKENIIDESGMPKERFSAEFPKEGPSILRIQQVVRGDSAAYFCASSPLAPTGELFFGEGSRLTVL.

This clone has a single count. V gene TRBV27 combines with J gene TRBJ2-3, with no clear D. V was shortened by 3 bases and J by 5 bases, with 9 bases between the two germline ends. The CDR3 extends over 13 amino acids. The germline gives CDR1 MNHEY, CDR2 SMNVEV (reference sequence). CDR3 in amino acids: CASSFQRKDTQYF. The CDR3 nucleotides are TGTGCCAGCAGTTTCCAGCGAAAAGATACGCAGTATTTT.

This rearrangement joins TRBV7-2 to TRBJ1-1; unclear D gene. Germline CDR1 and CDR2: SGHTA and FQGNSA. V was cut by 0 bases and J by 11 bases, with 10 bases left in between. The CDR3 loop spans 12 amino acids. CDR3 DNA sequence: TGTGCCAGCAGCTTAGCCCGTACGGGGGCTTTCTTT. Protein sequence: CASSLARTGAFF.

The chain combines TRBV28 with TRBJ1-2; 9 positions agree with TRBD1. This CDR3 comprises 13 residues. The V gene's germline CDR1 is MDHEN and CDR2 SYDVKM. V lost 6 bases, J lost 6 bases, and 5 bases stayed unmatched. The CDR3 bases are TGTGCCAGCAGCCCCGGGACAGGGAATGGCTACACCTTC. Translated, it gives CASSPGTGNGYTF.

The chain is built from TRBV27 and TRBJ1-2; TRBD1 matches 8 bases. This CDR3 comprises 16 residues. Looked up from germline, CDR1 is MNHEY and CDR2 is SMNVEV (reference sequence). V shed 8 bases and J 6 bases; nucleotides not matched to a gene: 17. The CDR3, as DNA: TGTGCCAGCTACAGTCGAGCTTCAGGGGGCTGGGATGGCTACACCTTC. This codes for CASYSRASGGWDGYTF.

This chain connects TRBV20-1 to TRBJ1-1, with D possibly matching TRBD1 (5 bases). CDR3 length: 11 residues. Germline V gene data show CDR1 as DFQATT and CDR2 as SNEGSKA (reference sequence). Trimming left V 2 bases short and J 10 bases short, with 11 bases between. The CDR3 sequence is CSARSPRGAFF. DNA for the CDR3: TGCAGTGCTAGATCCCCTAGGGGAGCTTTCTTT.